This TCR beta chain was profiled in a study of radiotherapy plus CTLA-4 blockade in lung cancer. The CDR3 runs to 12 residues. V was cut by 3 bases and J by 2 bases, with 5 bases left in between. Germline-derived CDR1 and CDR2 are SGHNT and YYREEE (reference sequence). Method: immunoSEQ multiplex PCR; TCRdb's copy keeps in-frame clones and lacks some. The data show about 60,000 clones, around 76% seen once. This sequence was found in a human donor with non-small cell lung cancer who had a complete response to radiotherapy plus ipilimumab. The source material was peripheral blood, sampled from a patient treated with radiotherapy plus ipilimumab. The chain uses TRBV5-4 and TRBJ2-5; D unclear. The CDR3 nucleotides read TGTGCCAGCAGCTACGGTCAAGAGACCCAGTACTTC. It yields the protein CASSYGQETQYF. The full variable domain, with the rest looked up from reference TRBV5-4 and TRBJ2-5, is ETGVTQSPTHLIKTRGQQVTLRCSSQSGHNTVSWYQQALGQGPQFIFQYYREEENGRGNFPPRFSGLQFPNYSSELNVNALELDDSALYLCASSYGQETQYFGPGTRLLVL.